This entry lists 23 T cell receptor beta chains sequenced from one sample in a study of cytomegalovirus exposure and HLA in healthy donors. Researchers ran the PCR with 60 Vbeta and 13 Jbeta primers. Sequencing used immunoSEQ multiplex PCR; TCRdb keeps in-frame clones, though not all of them. The data contain 120,000 or so clones, approximately 17% of them seen just once; the ten biggest clones take up roughly 3%. Input material: PBMCs. These receptors originate from a female donor in good health and CMV-seropositive.

This clone came up a few times. V and J are TRBV28 and TRBJ2-5, with TRBD2 matching 8 bases. CDR3 length equals 11 residues. The ends lost 6 bases at V and 10 bases at J; junction bases unmatched: 4. Germline V CDR1 and CDR2: MDHEN, SYDVKM. DNA for the CDR3: TGTGCCAGCAGCCCCCGGGAGGGCCAGTACTTC. Protein product: CASSPREGQYF.

This clone was counted only a few times. Other nucleotide sequences from this sample produce the same CDR3. The V call is TRBV4-2, the J call TRBJ2-3; 8 bases line up with TRBD2. CDR1 is LGHNA, CDR2 YNFKEQ, per germline. The CDR3 extends over 16 amino acids. V shed 1 base, J shed 7 bases, and the junction held 10 bases outside the gene matches. The CDR3 spells CASSQALSAGAYTQYF. DNA for the CDR3: TGTGCCAGCAGCCAAGCCCTCTCAGCGGGGGCTTATACGCAGTATTTT.

This clone was seen a few times. The CDR3 region has the DNA TGTGCCAGCAGCGGGAGCGGGGGGGCAGCAGATACGCAGTATTTT. Translated, it gives CASSGSGGAADTQYF. The chain carries TRBV9 and TRBJ2-3, with TRBD2 matching 10 bases. The ends lost 3 bases at V and 4 bases at J; junction bases unmatched: 5. Germline values: CDR1 SGDLS, CDR2 YYNGEE. This CDR3 has 15 residues.

The V gene is TRBV6-4, the J gene TRBJ2-1; 9 bases match TRBD2. The V and J ends lost 0 bases and 8 bases, in that order; junction bases with no gene match: 5. The germline V gene has CDR1 MRHNA and CDR2 SNTAGT. This CDR3 comprises 15 residues. CDR3 protein: CASSDSLAGVYEQFF. Here the CDR3 DNA reads TGTGCCAGCAGTGACTCGTTAGCGGGAGTTTATGAGCAGTTCTTC.

This clone was detected only a few times. The J gene is TRBJ1-1, the V gene TRBV7-2; tentative D call: TRBD1 (5 bases). Germline-derived CDR1 and CDR2 are SGHTA and FQGNSA. The V end was cut by 1 base, the J end by 5 bases, with 14 bases between. This CDR3 comprises 15 residues. CDR3: CASSLVGGLGTEAFF. The CDR3, as DNA: TGTGCCAGCAGCTTAGTGGGGGGATTGGGGACTGAAGCTTTCTTT.

This clone has just a few counts. The rearrangement links TRBV7-9 to TRBJ1-2; perhaps TRBD1 as D (6 bases). The ends were cut back, 4 bases at V and 8 bases at J, with 11 bases in the middle. The CDR3 is made up of 12 amino acids. The germline gives CDR1 SEHNR, CDR2 FQNEAQ (reference sequence). CDR3 loop: CASSSTGWGYTF. DNA of the CDR3: TGTGCCAGCAGCTCGACAGGCTGGGGCTACACCTTC.

The rearrangement uses TRBV28 and TRBJ2-1, with TRBD2 matching 9 bases. CDR1 is MDHEN, CDR2 SYDVKM, per germline. With 9 bases clipped from V and 0 bases from J, the junction kept 9 bases outside the gene matches. CDR3 length: 16 residues. The chain's CDR3 is CASTISGSSSYNEQFF. CDR3 DNA: TGTGCCAGTACAATTAGCGGGAGCAGCTCCTACAATGAGCAGTTCTTC.

This clone was picked up a small number of times. The chain has TRBV5-4 and TRBJ2-7; D gene uncertain. V gave up 0 bases and J gave up 4 bases, with 5 bases separating them. The germline V gene has CDR1 SGHNT and CDR2 YYREEE (reference sequence). This CDR3 spans 12 amino acids. The CDR3 sequence: CASSLVGYEQYF. The CDR3 DNA reads as TGTGCCAGCAGCTTGGTCGGGTACGAGCAGTACTTC.

The rearrangement joins TRBV29-1 to TRBJ2-7; D may be TRBD2 (5 bases). The CDR3 is 13 amino acids. The ends were cut back, 7 bases at V and 6 bases at J, with 19 bases in the middle. Germline V gene data show CDR1 as SQVTM and CDR2 as ANQGSEA. The CDR3 bases are TGCAGCGCGACCCCTTGGGAGAGATCCGAGCAGTACTTC. Its translation: CSATPWERSEQYF.

The chain recombines TRBV2 with TRBJ2-1; D ambiguous. The ends were cut back, 8 bases at V and 4 bases at J, with 6 bases in the middle. Per the germline V gene, CDR1 is SNHLY and CDR2 is FYNNEI. This CDR3 has 11 residues. The CDR3 here is CASELYNEQFF. CDR3 nucleotides: TGTGCCAGCGAACTTTACAATGAGCAGTTCTTC.

The chain carries TRBV6-6 and TRBJ2-7; D possibly corresponds to TRBD2 (5 bases). The CDR3 is 13 residues long. Germline CDR1 reads MNHNY; CDR2 reads SVGAGI (reference sequence). V lost 2 bases, J lost 2 bases, and 7 bases lay in between. The CDR3 DNA is TGTGCCAGCAGTTACGACGGGGCCTACGAGCAGTACTTC. Its protein product is CASSYDGAYEQYF.

The chain's CDR3 is CASSYAGTVAFF. The CDR3 nucleotides read TGTGCCAGCAGTTACGCGGGGACAGTTGCTTTCTTT. The chain links TRBV6-5 to TRBJ1-1; 7 positions match TRBD1. The CDR3 is made up of 12 amino acids. The germline gives CDR1 MNHEY, CDR2 SVGAGI. After removal of 2 bases from V and 11 bases from J, the junction contained 5 bases not matched to a gene.

The rearrangement links TRBV30 to TRBJ2-1; 9 nucleotides match TRBD1. The CDR3 runs 13 residues. Unmatched junction bases numbered 2, after V lost 1 base and J lost 7 bases. The germline V gene encodes CDR1 GTSNPN and CDR2 SVGIG (reference sequence). The CDR3: CAWSGTGENEQFF. CDR3 nucleotides: TGTGCCTGGAGTGGGACAGGGGAAAATGAGCAGTTCTTC.

This clone was detected only a few times. V gene TRBV4-3 combines with J gene TRBJ2-7; weak D call: TRBD1 (6 bases). The germline V gene encodes CDR1 LGHNA and CDR2 YSLEER. The CDR3 sequence is 15 residues long. V gave up 0 bases and J gave up 4 bases, with 13 bases separating them. CDR3: CASSQEHTGIYEQYF. Here the CDR3 DNA reads TGCGCCAGCAGCCAAGAACACACAGGGATATACGAGCAGTACTTC.

This clone appeared a few times. The rearrangement uses TRBV18 and TRBJ1-4, with unresolved D. CDR1 and CDR2 from the germline V gene are KGHSH and LQKENI. The CDR3 spans 16 residues. Trimming took off 0 bases at V and 3 bases at J, with 11 bases between the two ends. The chain's CDR3 is CASSPPLGEPNEKLFF. The CDR3, as DNA: TGTGCCAGCTCACCACCTCTCGGGGAGCCTAATGAAAAACTGTTTTTT.

This clone was detected only a few times. This chain uses TRBV4-1 with TRBJ1-5; 8 nucleotides agree with TRBD1. With 0 bases clipped from V and 0 bases from J, the junction kept 10 bases outside the gene matches. Germline V CDR1 and CDR2: MGHRA, YSYEKL. The CDR3 sequence is 19 residues long. CDR3 coding DNA: TGCGCCAGCAGCCAAGATCGGCCCGACAGGGGCCTTAGCAATCAGCCCCAGCATTTT. Translated: CASSQDRPDRGLSNQPQHF.

This clone has just a few counts. The chain links TRBV29-1 to TRBJ2-1, with 7 nucleotides matching TRBD2. The CDR3 spans 14 residues. The J segment lost 1 base and the V segment lost 3 bases, leaving 3 bases of the junction unmatched. From germline, CDR1 is SQVTM and CDR2 ANQGSEA. The chain's CDR3 is CSVDGGGSYNEQFF. Here the CDR3 DNA reads TGCAGCGTTGATGGGGGAGGGTCCTACAATGAGCAGTTCTTC.

This chain uses TRBV9 with TRBJ1-3, with 8 nucleotides matching TRBD1. V gave up 3 bases and J gave up 0 bases; unmatched junction bases: 5. The length of the CDR3 is 16 residues. Looked up from germline, CDR1 is SGDLS and CDR2 is YYNGEE. This CDR3 is CASSEGQDPSGNTIYF. In DNA form, the CDR3 reads TGTGCCAGCAGCGAGGGACAGGACCCCTCTGGAAACACCATATATTTT.

The rearrangement joins TRBV28 to TRBJ1-2; D is uncertain. CDR1 and CDR2 from the germline V gene are MDHEN and SYDVKM. The CDR3 has 12 amino acids. The germline V and J ends were trimmed by 2 bases and 5 bases, with 6 bases remaining between them. The chain's CDR3 is CASSLPRYGYTF. CDR3 bases: TGTGCCAGCAGTTTACCCAGATATGGCTACACCTTC.

The chain combines TRBV28 with TRBJ1-2, with 10 bases lining up with TRBD1. CDR1 MDHEN and CDR2 SYDVKM come from the germline V gene. Losses at the gene ends were 0 bases for V and 8 bases for J; bases not matched to a gene: 9. This CDR3 spans 16 amino acids. The CDR3 here is CASSLWRQGARRGYTF. The CDR3 coding sequence is TGTGCCAGCAGTTTATGGCGACAGGGGGCGAGGCGGGGCTACACCTTC.

This clone was recorded a few times. The chain joins TRBV30 to TRBJ1-1, with a weak D call TRBD1 (5 bases). The CDR3 is 13 residues long. V was cut by 3 bases and J by 4 bases, with 12 bases left in between. Germline loops: CDR1 GTSNPN, CDR2 SVGIG (reference sequence). The CDR3 reads CAWSLDRATEAFF. CDR3 sequence (DNA): TGTGCCTGGAGCCTAGACAGAGCCACTGAAGCTTTCTTT.

This chain connects TRBV10-1 to TRBJ2-1, with a weak D call TRBD1 (6 bases). Germline CDR1 is WNHNN and CDR2 is SYGVQD (reference sequence). Trimming took off 5 bases at V and 3 bases at J, with 8 bases between the two ends. CDR3 length equals 13 residues. CDR3 region: CASSSDSYNEQFF. CDR3 nucleotides: TGCGCCAGCAGTTCGGACAGCTACAATGAGCAGTTCTTC.

This clone was counted between two and nine times. This sequence joins TRBV21-1 and TRBJ2-7; TRBD1 is the table's D call and was not checked against the DNA. TRBV21-1 is a known pseudogene. This CDR3 spans 14 amino acids. CDR3 sequence reads: CASSNNRSSYEQYF. The CDR3 bases are TGTGCCAGCAGCAATAACAGGAGCTCCTACGAGCAGTACTTC.